This T cell receptor beta chain was captured in a study of blood T cell repertoires in COVID-19. Study context: PBMCs, B-cell-depleted T cells, or T cells provided the cDNA or gDNA that made up the material.

In the authors' methods: Reference gene primer amplification gave nucleated cell count estimates. The table came from immunoSEQ multiplex PCR; TCRdb's copy has only in-frame clones and leaves some out. V and J calls and clone size come straight from that table; D and trimming were deduced from the DNA. Of roughly 430,000 clones listed, about 88% are singletons. This clone has just one count. Other DNA sequences in this specimen translate into the identical CDR3. The cohort comprised adults aged 18 to 89 years residing in 20 to 25 US areas. Sequencing was carried out using PBMCs or T cells enriched from blood (not recorded which). The source of this sequence is a woman aged 18-29 years who had been exposed to COVID-19.

Written as DNA, the CDR3 is TGTGCCAGCAGTTACTCCAGGGGCGGCTACACCTTC. This gives the protein CASSYSRGGYTF. This chain links TRBV6-5 with TRBJ1-2; D possibly corresponds to TRBD1 (6 bases). Germline V CDR1 and CDR2: MNHEY, SVGAGI. The V end was cut by 0 bases, the J end by 8 bases, with 7 bases between. This CDR3 contains 12 residues.